This entry concerns a single T cell receptor beta chain. This clone's antigen is unknown. Base qualities are missing; no much larger clone stands one base away. The sample is drawn from a study of blood T cell repertoires in COVID-19 (dated by TCRdb to 2020 to 2021). Regarding the research as a whole: Samples from collaborators originated in the United States, Italy and Spain and spanned both the acute and convalescent phases of COVID-19. The material from the prospective study consisted of cDNA or gDNA derived from T cells, B-cell-depleted T cells, or PBMCs. Deeply sampled blood TCRbeta repertoires from subjects exposed to, actively infected with, or recovered from COVID-19 were included in the dataset. The repertoires were released in a freely available public database intended as a resource for research on the immune response to SARS-CoV-2. Samples were obtained from the ongoing ImmuneRACE study (first 160 participants) and from some 1,300 subjects provided by 6 global collaborators. Nearly every sample came with metadata listing a de-identified subject ID, COVID-19 status, age in years and sex. Where HLA class I and class II types were available, the types were taken from metadata supplied by the sample provider, not from assay-based typing. Broad study findings and their caveats: How much clinical and demographic metadata was included differed by source and by participant, and the metadata was provided uncurated.

The immunoSEQ Assay, a bias-controlled multiplex PCR, was used to amplify TCRbeta CDR3 regions from genomic DNA. The published analysis was carried out like this. The number of nucleated cells in each sample was estimated by amplification of reference gene primers within the assay. Sequence reads were collapsed and filtered to measure the absolute abundance of every unique TCRbeta CDR3 rearrangement. For each sample, productive Simpson clonality was calculated as the square root of Simpson's diversity index across productive rearrangements. As stored in TCRdb, this immuneACCESS dataset retains in-frame rearrangements with V and J assigned. A fraction of the clones does not appear; measured against another copy, unresolved V genes explain less than half of the discrepancy, and the remainder lacks a known reason. V and J calls and clone size are as listed in that table; D and trimming were resolved from the DNA. The sample profile shows about 260,000 clones; 80% to 90% of them were found once. Around 3.2% of the sample belongs to the ten largest clones.

Participants in the prospective study were enrolled through a virtual design, were aged roughly 18 to 100 years, and lived in approximately 25 United States geographic areas. Cohort assignment in the prospective study relied on participant-reported clinical history from a screening survey and a study questionnaire. A participant counted as exposed if, within 2 weeks of entering the study, that participant had been in contact with someone who had a PCR-confirmed or clinician-diagnosed COVID-19 case. Mobile phlebotomists in the prospective study collected whole blood, serum and a nasopharyngeal or oropharyngeal swab from every participant. Participants in the prospective study had the option to provide additional blood draws and questionnaires over an approximately 2-month period. Before DNA extraction, prospective study blood samples were shipped either frozen or at room temperature. Spanning cysteine to phenylalanine, the CDR3 consists of 15 amino acids. The entry retains the CDR3 DNA only, 45 bases that are in frame from base 1. Here V drops 5 bases and J drops 5 bases, and the junction holds 13 bases not matched to any gene. From a lookup of the germline V gene (reference sequence), CDR1 and CDR2 are GTSNPN and SVGIG.

The sequencing sample was made of PBMCs or T cells enriched from blood (not recorded which). This receptor was obtained from a middle-aged woman who had been exposed to COVID-19. The V and J segments used are TRBV30 and TRBJ2-5; TRBD2 fits 8 bases in the junction. The CDR3 region has the sequence CAWSGGGASKETQYF. In nucleotide form, the sequence is TGTGCCTGGTCGGGGGGGGGCGCGTCCAAGGAGACCCAGTACTTC. The CDR3, completed at both ends by the reference TRBV30 and TRBJ2-5 genes, gives the full variable domain SQTIHQWPATLVQPVGSPLSLECTVEGTSNPNLYWYRQAAGRGLQLLFYSVGIGQISSEVPQNLSASRPQDRQFILSSKKLLLSDSGFYLCAWSGGGASKETQYFGPGTRLLVL.